The 14 T cell receptor beta chains given below trace back to one sample, sequenced in a study of blood T cell repertoires in COVID-19. Profiled with immunoSEQ multiplex PCR; TCRdb holds only in-frame clones, not every one. The data show about 81,000 clones, 91% seen once. Sample: peripheral blood. Every receptor here comes from a woman aged 45-65 years in a cohort sampled during active COVID-19.

The chain has TRBV11-1 and TRBJ2-1, with a weak D call TRBD2 (7 bases). V dropped 1 base and J dropped 4 bases, with 11 bases sitting between them. The germline gives CDR1 SGHAT, CDR2 FQDESV (reference sequence). The CDR3 is 15 amino acids. The DNA for the CDR3 is TGTGCCAGCAGCTTAGAGGGGGAGGGTTACAATGAGCAGTTCTTC. It translates to CASSLEGEGYNEQFF.

Only a few counts were recorded for this clone. The CDR3 region is CASSSGDYNEQFF. The CDR3 nucleotides are TGTGCCAGCAGTAGCGGAGACTACAATGAGCAGTTCTTC. The chain uses TRBV2 and TRBJ2-1; possible D gene TRBD2, 5 bases. Germline V CDR1 and CDR2: SNHLY, FYNNEI. The length of the CDR3 is 13 residues. Deletions cut 5 bases from V and 3 bases from J, with 8 bases between.

The rearrangement uses TRBV19 and TRBJ1-5; a possible D gene is TRBD1 (5 bases). CDR3 size: 13 residues. Germline V lookup: CDR1 LNHDA, CDR2 SQIVND (reference sequence). The V gene lost 2 bases and the J gene lost 9 bases, with 11 bases spanning the gap. CDR3 bases: TGTGCCAGTAGTATAATGGACACTCGGCCCCAGCATTTT. Its translation is CASSIMDTRPQHF. Looking up the rest from reference TRBV19 and TRBJ1-5 gives the full variable domain: DGGITQSPKYLFRKEGQNVTLSCEQNLNHDAMYWYRQDPGQGLRLIYYSQIVNDFQKGDIAEGYSVSREKKESFPLTVTSAQKNPTAFYLCASSIMDTRPQHFGDGTRLSIL.

V and J are TRBV19 and TRBJ2-3; 7 positions match TRBD1. The germline CDR1 and CDR2 sequences are LNHDA and SQIVND (reference sequence). The CDR3 contains 15 residues. V shed 6 bases, J shed 4 bases, and the junction held 10 bases outside the gene matches. The CDR3 bases are TGTGCCAGTAGGCCCGGGAAGGGGGCCTCAGATACGCAGTATTTT. This sequence encodes CASRPGKGASDTQYF.

For this clone: The same CDR3 can be traced to other DNA sequences in this sample. The chain links TRBV18 to TRBJ1-5, with a tentative D call TRBD1 (5 bases). This CDR3 comprises 13 residues. CDR1 and CDR2 from the germline V gene are KGHSH and LQKENI. With 3 bases removed from V and 5 bases from J, the gap between germline ends came to 8 bases. The CDR3 nucleotides read TGTGCCAGCTCACCCGGGGGGGATCAGCCCCAGCATTTT. Protein sequence: CASSPGGDQPQHF. The full variable domain, in which reference TRBV18 and TRBJ1-5 provide the parts outside the CDR3, is NAGVMQNPRHLVRRRGQEARLRCSPMKGHSHVYWYRQLPEEGLKFMVYLQKENIIDESGMPKERFSAEFPKEGPSILRIQQVVRGDSAAYFCASSPGGDQPQHFGDGTRLSIL.

The rearrangement uses TRBV3-1 (or the pseudogene TRBV3-2) and TRBJ2-3, with 10 positions matching TRBD2. Germline trimming cut 1 base from V and 2 bases from J; bases unmatched to any gene: 3. The germline CDR1 and CDR2 sequences are LGHDT and YNNKEL (reference sequence). CDR3 length equals 16 residues. The chain's CDR3 is CASSQGSGGDTDTQYF. In nucleotides, the CDR3 is TGTGCCAGCAGCCAAGGGAGCGGGGGGGACACAGATACGCAGTATTTT.

The chain uses TRBV5-1 and TRBJ2-1; TRBD2 matches at 12 bases. Germline CDR1 SGHRS, CDR2 YFSETQ. With V trimmed by 4 bases and J by 9 bases, 11 bases remained unmatched. The CDR3 has 16 residues. Here the CDR3 reads CASSAPSGRAESEQFF. The CDR3 nucleotides are TGCGCCAGCAGCGCCCCTAGCGGGAGGGCCGAAAGTGAGCAGTTCTTC.

The table lists this clone with a count of one. The chain recombines TRBV5-4 with TRBJ1-1, with no clear D. CDR1 is SGHNT, CDR2 YYREEE, per germline (reference sequence). Deletions cut 2 bases from V and 2 bases from J, with 13 bases between. The CDR3 runs 15 residues. CDR3 loop: CASSFWNSINTEAFF. CDR3 coding DNA: TGTGCCAGCAGCTTTTGGAACAGCATAAACACTGAAGCTTTCTTT. Variable domain in full (rest from reference TRBV5-4 and TRBJ1-1): ETGVTQSPTHLIKTRGQQVTLRCSSQSGHNTVSWYQQALGQGPQFIFQYYREEENGRGNFPPRFSGLQFPNYSSELNVNALELDDSALYLCASSFWNSINTEAFFGQGTRLTVV.

CDR3 DNA sequence: TGTGCCAGCAGGGGTACTAGCGGGAACGAGCAGTACTTC. Amino acids: CASRGTSGNEQYF. The chain carries TRBV28 and TRBJ2-7; 10 positions match TRBD2. CDR1 is MDHEN and CDR2 is SYDVKM in the germline V gene. With 6 bases clipped from V and 5 bases from J, the junction kept 4 bases outside the gene matches. The CDR3 is made up of 13 amino acids.

The CDR3 loop is CASTFGNQPQHF. CDR3 in DNA: TGTGCCAGCACTTTCGGCAATCAGCCCCAGCATTTT. The chain has TRBV7-9 and TRBJ1-5, with no clear D. Germline values: CDR1 SEHNR, CDR2 FQNEAQ (reference sequence). The CDR3 extends over 12 amino acids. V was trimmed by 7 bases and J by 2 bases, leaving 6 bases between them.

The V gene is TRBV7-3, the J gene TRBJ2-5; 7 nucleotides match TRBD1. Germline CDR1 is SGHTA and CDR2 is FQGTGA. Trimming took 5 bases from V and 5 from J; bases not matched to a gene: 2. The CDR3 covers 12 residues. The CDR3 spells CASSTGDETQYF. The CDR3, as DNA: TGTGCCAGCAGCACAGGGGACGAGACCCAGTACTTC. The full variable domain, in which reference TRBV7-3 and TRBJ2-5 provide the parts outside the CDR3, is GAGVSQTPSNKVTEKGKYVELRCDPISGHTALYWYRQSLGQGPEFLIYFQGTGAADDSGLPNDRFFAVRPEGSVSTLKIQRTERGDSAVYLCASSTGDETQYFGPGTRLLVL.

The chain links TRBV18 to TRBJ1-4, with a weak D call TRBD1 (6 bases). Germline-derived CDR1 and CDR2 are KGHSH and LQKENI. V was cut by 0 bases and J by 7 bases, with 12 bases left in between. This CDR3 is built from 15 residues. The CDR3 sequence: CASSPPGAPGEKLFF. CDR3 nucleotides: TGTGCCAGCTCACCACCGGGGGCGCCCGGTGAAAAACTGTTTTTT.

The chain recombines TRBV28 with TRBJ1-1, with 9 bases lining up with TRBD1. This CDR3 spans 15 amino acids. CDR1 is MDHEN, CDR2 SYDVKM, per germline. The trim removed 3 bases at V and 3 bases at J, leaving 5 bases unmatched. CDR3 DNA: TGTGCCAGCAGTTTGCCCACAGGGGGCCACACTGAAGCTTTCTTT. It specifies CASSLPTGGHTEAFF.

Here the CDR3 reads CASSRRRDRDNSPLHF. CDR3 nucleotides: TGCGCCAGCAGCCGCCGCCGGGACAGGGATAATTCACCCCTCCACTTT. The gene calls are TRBV4-1 and TRBJ1-6; TRBD1 aligns across 9 bases. CDR3 length: 16 amino acids. Germline values: CDR1 MGHRA, CDR2 YSYEKL. J was trimmed by 5 bases and V by 4 bases; bases with no gene match: 6.